Sequencing of this T cell receptor beta chain was carried out in a study of CD8 T cells in ankylosing spondylitis. This clonotype showed up many times. Antigen: not known. With V trimmed by 5 bases and J by 7 bases, 8 bases remained unmatched. From germline, CDR1 is SGHTA and CDR2 FQGNSA. The CDR3 covers 14 residues. TCRdb reprocessed the 5' RACE reads with MiXCR, giving one entry per CDR3 protein. The sample lists some 240,000 distinct CDR3 sequences, 18% occurring once. Findings of the study overall: Blood from ankylosing spondylitis patients appeared to carry a characteristic roughly 8-variant TCR beta motif.

The specimen sequenced was blood, either unsorted or a sorted T cell fraction (not recorded which). The receptor comes from a male donor with ankylosing spondylitis or in good health (not recorded which). The rearrangement joins TRBV7-2 to TRBJ2-7, with TRBD2 identical over 10 bases. CDR3 sequence (DNA): TGTGCCAGCAGCGACACTAGCGGGACCGTGGAGCAGTACTTC. It codes for CASSDTSGTVEQYF. Filled out from reference TRBV7-2 and TRBJ2-7, the complete variable domain reads GAGVSQSPSNKVTEKGKDVELRCDPISGHTALYWYRQSLGQGLEFLIYFQGNSAPDKSGLPSDRFSAERTGGSVSTLTIQRTQQEDSAVYLCASSDTSGTVEQYFGPGTRLTVT.